These T cell receptor beta chains were read from a single sample in a study of cytomegalovirus exposure and HLA in healthy donors. Profiling relied on immunoSEQ multiplex PCR, and the TCRdb table lists in-frame clones only, not all of them. The sample includes approximately 140,000 clones, 65% to 80% of them seen just once. The source material was PBMCs. All receptors come from a woman in her 50s in good health and CMV-seropositive. Each CDR3 is given with its conserved first and last residue. The D gene is left open where the match is weak. Size is stated for part of the rows, as once, few or many counts, or as a class when the clone is expanded.

CDR3 | DNA | V | size | D | J
CASSQVRGSDQPQHF | TGCGCCAGCAGCCAAGTCAGGGGGAGCGATCAGCCCCAGCATTTT | TRBV4-1 | NA | TRBD1 | TRBJ1-5
CASSLVAGRRETQYF | TGTGCCAGCAGCTTGGTTGCAGGGCGTCGGGAGACCCAGTACTTC | TRBV5-6 | NA | NA | TRBJ2-5
CASSLVDRGPYGYTF | TGTGCCAGCAGCTTGGTTGACAGGGGGCCCTATGGCTACACCTTC | TRBV5-4 | NA | TRBD1 | TRBJ1-2
CASSLGLAGAGVDEQYF | TGCGCCAGCAGCTTGGGACTAGCGGGGGCGGGAGTGGACGAGCAGTACTTC | TRBV5-1 | NA | TRBD2 | TRBJ2-7
CASSLGQGATDTQYF | TGTGCCAGCAGTTTGGGACAGGGGGCGACAGATACGCAGTATTTT | TRBV28 | few | TRBD1 | TRBJ2-3
CASSEGDTNTGELFF | TGTGCCAGCAGCGAGGGGGACACGAACACCGGGGAGCTGTTTTTT | TRBV9 | NA | NA | TRBJ2-2
CASSLSVRAGPDQPQHF | TGTGCCAGCAGCTTATCCGTACGGGCGGGGCCCGATCAGCCCCAGCATTTT | TRBV7-8 | NA | NA | TRBJ1-5
CASSSVYEQYF | TGTGCCAGCAGCTCGGTCTACGAGCAGTACTTC | TRBV11-2 | NA | NA | TRBJ2-7
CASSLDRESPLHF | TGTGCCAGCAGCTTGGACAGAGAATCACCCCTCCACTTT | TRBV5-4 | NA | NA | TRBJ1-6
CAWSPWGVYNSPLHF | TGTGCCTGGAGTCCTTGGGGCGTCTATAATTCACCCCTCCACTTT | TRBV30 | NA | NA | TRBJ1-6
CASSLPGRGRGANVLTF | TGTGCCAGCAGCCTCCCCGGCAGGGGGCGAGGGGCCAACGTCCTGACTTTC | TRBV28 | NA | TRBD1 | TRBJ2-6
CASSLKGVYTGELFF | TGTGCCAGCAGTTTAAAAGGGGTGTACACCGGGGAGCTGTTTTTT | TRBV27 | NA | NA | TRBJ2-2
CASRLINRDRGGYTF | TGTGCCAGCAGATTAATTAACCGGGACAGGGGTGGCTACACCTTC | TRBV6-6 | NA | TRBD1 | TRBJ1-2
CASSWTLSYEQYF | TGTGCCAGCAGCTGGACTCTCAGCTACGAGCAGTACTTC | TRBV5-6 | NA | NA | TRBJ2-7
CASRSTGSYEQYF | TGTGCCAGCAGATCGACGGGCTCCTACGAGCAGTACTTC | TRBV6-5 | NA | NA | TRBJ2-7
CASSTGIGELFF | TGTGCCAGCAGCACAGGAATCGGGGAGCTGTTTTTT | TRBV2 | NA | NA | TRBJ2-2
CASSSGGGNEQFF | TGTGCCAGCAGCTCCGGCGGGGGTAATGAGCAGTTCTTC | TRBV7-3 | NA | TRBD2 | TRBJ2-1
CASSQAPWGGEGDTQYF | TGTGCCAGCAGCCAGGCCCCCTGGGGGGGGGAGGGAGATACGCAGTATTTT | TRBV4-2 | NA | TRBD2 | TRBJ2-3
CASSRLTGTGINYGYTF | TGCGCCAGCAGCCGATTAACCGGGACAGGGATTAACTATGGCTACACCTTC | TRBV4-3 | NA | TRBD1 | TRBJ1-2
CASSARQGGGSPLHF | TGCGCCAGCAGCGCCCGACAGGGTGGGGGTTCACCCCTCCACTTT | TRBV5-1 | NA | TRBD1 | TRBJ1-6
CASSRDRGIYGYTF | TGCGCCAGCAGCAGGGACAGGGGAATCTATGGCTACACCTTC | TRBV5-1 | NA | TRBD1 | TRBJ1-2
CATAELARETQYF | TGTGCCACCGCGGAGTTGGCGCGTGAGACCCAGTACTTC | TRBV28 | NA | NA | TRBJ2-5
CASSDPIAGYEQYF | TGTGCCAGCAGTGACCCCATAGCCGGGTACGAGCAGTACTTC | TRBV6-1 | NA | NA | TRBJ2-7
CASSWGRVTDTQYF | TGTGCCAGCAGTTGGGGGCGAGTCACAGATACGCAGTATTTT | TRBV6-5 | NA | NA | TRBJ2-3
CAISEARQVTDTQYF | TGTGCCATCAGTGAGGCGAGGCAAGTCACAGATACGCAGTATTTT | TRBV10-3 | NA | NA | TRBJ2-3
CASSWTANEQYF | TGTGCCAGCAGCTGGACAGCAAACGAGCAGTACTTC | TRBV7-2 | few | NA | TRBJ2-7
CASSSLGRGDETQYF | TGTGCCAGTAGTTCTCTGGGCAGGGGGGATGAGACCCAGTACTTC | TRBV19 | NA | NA | TRBJ2-5
CASSQDEGNTEAFF | TGCGCCAGCAGCCAAGATGAGGGGAACACTGAAGCTTTCTTT | TRBV4-1 | NA | NA | TRBJ1-1
CASQDSDSNQPQHF | TGTGCCAGCCAGGACAGCGATAGCAATCAGCCCCAGCATTTT | TRBV19 | NA | NA | TRBJ1-5
CASSPQPGQINEQFF | TGTGCCAGCTCACCCCAACCCGGACAGATCAATGAGCAGTTCTTC | TRBV18 | NA | NA | TRBJ2-1
CASQLSGTGNLNTEAFF | TGTGCCAGCCAACTTTCCGGGACAGGGAATTTGAACACTGAAGCTTTCTTT | TRBV28 | few | TRBD1 | TRBJ1-1
CASSQLAGGPREQFF | TGTGCCAGCAGCCAGCTAGCGGGGGGCCCCAGGGAGCAGTTCTTC | TRBV7-2 | NA | TRBD2 | TRBJ2-1
CASSIGDRTSTDTQYF | TGTGCCAGTAGTATTGGGGACAGGACTAGCACAGATACGCAGTATTTT | TRBV19 | NA | TRBD1 | TRBJ2-3
CAISETDGDSPLHF | TGTGCCATCAGTGAGACTGACGGGGATTCACCCCTCCACTTT | TRBV10-3 | NA | NA | TRBJ1-6
CAWSVRGLGSNEQFF | TGTGCCTGGAGTGTACGGGGTCTTGGTTCCAATGAGCAGTTCTTC | TRBV30 | NA | NA | TRBJ2-1
CASSFSGALLEQYF | TGTGCCAGCAGCTTTAGCGGGGCCCTCCTCGAGCAGTACTTC | TRBV11-2 | NA | TRBD2 | TRBJ2-7
CASSLGGSYNEQFF | TGTGCCAGCAGCTTGGGAGGTAGCTACAATGAGCAGTTCTTC | TRBV5-8 | NA | NA | TRBJ2-1
CASSGTGTGLDRYTF | TGTGCCAGCAGCGGCACCGGGACAGGCCTGGATCGCTACACCTTC | TRBV7-9 | NA | TRBD1 | TRBJ1-2
CASSRDSGANEKLFF | TGTGCCAGCAGCCGCGACAGTGGAGCTAATGAAAAACTGTTTTTT | TRBV7-2 | NA | NA | TRBJ1-4
CASSGPQGNVYF | TGTGCCAGCAGCGGACCACAGGGGAATGTGTACTTC | TRBV7-8 | NA | TRBD1 | TRBJ2-7
CASSLAWQPSGGNTIYF | TGCGCCAGCAGCTTGGCATGGCAGCCCTCGGGGGGAAACACCATATATTTT | TRBV5-1 | NA | NA | TRBJ1-3
CASSLGGQGKSGELFF | TGTGCCAGCAGTTTGGGCGGACAGGGAAAGAGCGGGGAGCTGTTTTTT | TRBV28 | NA | TRBD1 | TRBJ2-2
CASRTPVNTEAFF | TGCGCCAGCAGAACACCTGTGAACACTGAAGCTTTCTTT | TRBV5-1 | NA | NA | TRBJ1-1
CASSRASGNTIYF | TGTGCCAGCTCTCGAGCTTCTGGAAACACCATATATTTT | TRBV18 | NA | NA | TRBJ1-3
CASSSGQGAGQPQHF | TGTGCCAGCAGCTCGGGACAGGGGGCTGGTCAGCCCCAGCATTTT | TRBV7-8 | NA | TRBD1 | TRBJ1-5
CASSPRGLRTDTQYF | TGTGCCAGCAGCCCCAGGGGGCTGCGCACAGATACGCAGTATTTT | TRBV11-3 | NA | TRBD1 | TRBJ2-3
CASSIDHSASKIQYF | TGTGCCAGTAGTATAGATCACTCCGCGAGTAAGATTCAGTACTTC | TRBV19 | NA | NA | TRBJ2-4
CASTSDRVNGYTF | TGTGCCAGTACTAGCGACAGGGTGAATGGCTACACCTTC | TRBV19 | NA | TRBD1 | TRBJ1-2
CASSFTGGETQYF | TGTGCCAGCAGCTTTACAGGGGGGGAGACCCAGTACTTC | TRBV7-2 | few | TRBD1 | TRBJ2-5
CASSLVPVGPGELFF | TGTGCCAGCAGCTTAGTCCCCGTTGGGCCGGGGGAGCTGTTTTTT | TRBV7-2 | NA | NA | TRBJ2-2
CSVDFRQAPNYGYTF | TGCAGCGTTGACTTCAGACAGGCCCCTAACTATGGCTACACCTTC | TRBV29-1 | NA | NA | TRBJ1-2